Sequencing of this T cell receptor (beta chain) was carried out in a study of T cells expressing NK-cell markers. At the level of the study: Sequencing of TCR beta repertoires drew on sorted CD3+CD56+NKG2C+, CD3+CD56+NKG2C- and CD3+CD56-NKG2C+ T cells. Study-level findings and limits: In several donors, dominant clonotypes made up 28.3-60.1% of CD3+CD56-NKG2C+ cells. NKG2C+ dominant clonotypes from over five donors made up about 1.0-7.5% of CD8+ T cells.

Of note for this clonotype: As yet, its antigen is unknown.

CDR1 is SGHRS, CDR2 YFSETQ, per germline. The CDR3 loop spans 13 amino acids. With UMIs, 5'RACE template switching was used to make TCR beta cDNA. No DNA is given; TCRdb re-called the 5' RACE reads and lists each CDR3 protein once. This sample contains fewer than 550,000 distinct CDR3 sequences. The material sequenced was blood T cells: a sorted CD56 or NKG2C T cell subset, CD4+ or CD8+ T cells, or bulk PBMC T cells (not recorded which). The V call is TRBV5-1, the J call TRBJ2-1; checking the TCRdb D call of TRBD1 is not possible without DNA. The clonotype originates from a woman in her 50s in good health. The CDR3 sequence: CASMTGGYNEQFF.